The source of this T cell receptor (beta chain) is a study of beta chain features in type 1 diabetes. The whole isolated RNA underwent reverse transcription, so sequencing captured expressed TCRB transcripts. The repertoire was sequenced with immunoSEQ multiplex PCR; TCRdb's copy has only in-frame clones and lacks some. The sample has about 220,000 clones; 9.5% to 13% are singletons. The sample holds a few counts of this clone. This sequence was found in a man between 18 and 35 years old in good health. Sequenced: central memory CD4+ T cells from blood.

DNA of the CDR3: TGTGCCAGTAGATTCCCGGGACAGGGTCTTACCGGGGAGCTGTTTTTT. Protein product: CASRFPGQGLTGELFF. V gene TRBV19 combines with J gene TRBJ2-2; 9 bases agree with TRBD1. This CDR3 spans 16 amino acids. The germline CDR1 and CDR2 sequences are LNHDA and SQIVND (reference sequence). Trimming at V came to 6 bases and at J to 5 bases, leaving 10 bases not matched to a gene.